Each of the 12 T cell receptor beta chains below was sequenced from the same sample in a study of cytomegalovirus exposure and HLA in healthy donors. The PCR used 60 Vbeta and 13 Jbeta primers. Sequencing was performed with immunoSEQ multiplex PCR; in TCRdb, only in-frame clones are kept and a portion is missing. There are about 25,000 clones in the sample; 79% occur only once, and about 5% lies in the top ten. Material for sequencing was PBMCs. The receptor set was obtained from a male donor in good health and CMV-seronegative.

The chain carries TRBV27 and TRBJ2-1; D unclear. With 6 bases removed from V and 5 bases from J, the gap between germline ends came to 2 bases. In germline, CDR1 is MNHEY, CDR2 SMNVEV (reference sequence). There are 10 residues in the CDR3. The CDR3 reads CASSNNEQFF. CDR3 coding DNA: TGTGCCAGCAGCAACAATGAGCAGTTCTTC.

This clone appeared once. The chain uses TRBV2 and TRBJ2-7; 9 positions match TRBD1. This CDR3 has 15 amino acids. The germline gives CDR1 SNHLY, CDR2 FYNNEI. The J segment lost 2 bases and the V segment lost 4 bases, leaving 6 bases of the junction unmatched. CDR3: CASSGRDRETYEQYF. CDR3 DNA sequence: TGTGCCAGCAGTGGCCGGGACAGGGAAACCTACGAGCAGTACTTC.

V and J are TRBV7-9 and TRBJ2-5; maybe TRBD1 (5 bases). Near its end, the DNA agrees better with TRBJ2-7, so the J call may be wrong. CDR1 SEHNR and CDR2 FQNEAQ come from the germline V gene (reference sequence). The length of the CDR3 is 15 residues. CDR3 DNA: TGTGCCAGCAGTCCACGACAGTCCAAATCGAACGAGCAGTACTTC. It encodes CASSPRQSKSNEQYF.

The chain carries TRBV15 and TRBJ2-1; the D gene is possibly TRBD1 (6 bases). CDR3 length: 15 amino acids. V lost 3 bases and J 3 bases, leaving 12 bases between the germline ends. CDR1 LNHNV and CDR2 YYDKDF come from the germline V gene (reference sequence). CDR3: CATSSPGHGYNEQFF. DNA for the CDR3: TGTGCCACCAGCAGCCCGGGACATGGCTACAATGAGCAGTTCTTC.

J is TRBJ2-5 and V is TRBV5-8; tentatively, D is TRBD1 (5 bases). The J call is doubtful: the DNA matches TRBJ2-7 better. Germline V gives CDR1 SGHTS, CDR2 YDEGEE. This CDR3 comprises 16 residues. The CDR3 DNA reads TGTGCCAGCAGCTATCTTGAAACCCAGGGAAACTACGAGCAGTACTTC. Amino acids: CASSYLETQGNYEQYF.

The gene calls are TRBV6-5 and TRBJ2-7; D may be TRBD2 (6 bases). V lost 3 bases, J lost 0 bases, and 12 bases lay in between. Germline CDR1 reads MNHEY; CDR2 reads SVGAGI. CDR3 size: 15 residues. CDR3 bases: TGTGCCAGCAGTTATAGCGGTCTCCGCTCCTACGAGCAGTACTTC. Translated, it gives CASSYSGLRSYEQYF.

The chain links TRBV23-1 to TRBJ2-1; 8 bases match TRBD2. TRBV23-1 falls under the ORF class, with uncertain function. Trimming removed 4 bases from V and 9 bases from J; junction bases left unmatched: 14. The CDR3 has 16 amino acids. Written as DNA, the CDR3 is TGCGCCAGCAGTCGGGCGGGAGGTCTGGGTGAGGGTGAGCAGTTCTTC. As protein: CASSRAGGLGEGEQFF.

This chain connects TRBV2 to TRBJ2-2, with D uncertain. V gave up 7 bases and J gave up 0 bases, with 9 bases separating them. This CDR3 spans 14 amino acids. Germline-derived CDR1 and CDR2 are SNHLY and FYNNEI. Here the CDR3 DNA reads TGTGCCAGCAAAATTTCCGCGAACACCGGGGAGCTGTTTTTT. Protein product: CASKISANTGELFF.

This clone was seen only a few times. One end of the junction does not line up with germline, which may come from a read error. This rearrangement joins TRBV4-3 to TRBJ2-3; D not resolved. Germline assignment: CDR1 LGHNA and CDR2 YSLEER. This CDR3 contains 13 residues. In DNA, the CDR3 is TGCGCCAGCAGCAAAGAACCTCGGGATACGCAGTATTTT. It codes for CASSKEPRDTQYF.

The chain has TRBV5-1 and TRBJ2-3; TRBD1 might be the D (5 bases). The V end was cut by 2 bases, the J end by 2 bases, with 9 bases between. Looked up from germline, CDR1 is SGHRS and CDR2 is YFSETQ. This CDR3 contains 14 residues. The CDR3 loop is CASSFPGLTDTQYF. CDR3 DNA sequence: TGCGCCAGCAGCTTTCCAGGGCTCACAGATACGCAGTATTTT.

J is TRBJ2-3 and V is TRBV7-3, with TRBD1 as a possible D gene (6 bases). The CDR3 consists of 13 residues. V was pared by 4 bases and J by 6 bases, with 11 bases between. Per germline, CDR1 SGHTA and CDR2 FQGTGA. CDR3 bases: TGTGCCAGCAGCTACGTGGGGGCGGATACGCAGTATTTT. Translating it yields CASSYVGADTQYF.

This sequence joins TRBV15 and TRBJ1-2, with no clear D. Germline CDR1 is LNHNV and CDR2 is YYDKDF (reference sequence). V dropped 1 base and J dropped 0 bases, with 9 bases sitting between them. This CDR3 has 15 amino acids. The CDR3 coding sequence is TGTGCCACCAGCAGAGTATATCCCCCTAACTATGGCTACACCTTC. Translating it yields CATSRVYPPNYGYTF.